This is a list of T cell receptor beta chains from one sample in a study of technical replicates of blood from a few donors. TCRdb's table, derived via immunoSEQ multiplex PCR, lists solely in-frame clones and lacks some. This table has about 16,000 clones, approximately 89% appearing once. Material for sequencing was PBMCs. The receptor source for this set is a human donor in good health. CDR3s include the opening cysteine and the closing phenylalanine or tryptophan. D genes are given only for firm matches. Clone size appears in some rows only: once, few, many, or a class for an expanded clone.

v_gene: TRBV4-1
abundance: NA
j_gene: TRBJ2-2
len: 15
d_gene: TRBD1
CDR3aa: CASSRDRGQSGELFF
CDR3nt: TGCGCCAGCAGCCGGGACAGGGGGCAGAGCGGGGAGCTGTTTTTT

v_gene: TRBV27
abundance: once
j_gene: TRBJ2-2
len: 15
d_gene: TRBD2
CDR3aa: CASSHLAANTGELFF
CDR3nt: TGTGCCAGCAGTCATCTAGCGGCGAACACCGGGGAGCTGTTTTTT

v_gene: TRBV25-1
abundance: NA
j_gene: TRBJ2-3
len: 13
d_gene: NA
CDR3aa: CASNREPTDTQYF
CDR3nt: TGTGCCAGCAATCGGGAGCCCACAGATACGCAGTATTTT

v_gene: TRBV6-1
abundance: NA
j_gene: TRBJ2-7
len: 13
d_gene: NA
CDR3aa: CASREGLSYEQYF
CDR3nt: TGTGCCAGCAGAGAGGGACTCTCCTACGAGCAGTACTTC

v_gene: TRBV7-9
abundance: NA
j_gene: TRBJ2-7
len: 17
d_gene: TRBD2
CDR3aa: CASSGPPGLAGGLEQYF
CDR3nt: TGTGCCAGCAGCGGGCCACCGGGGCTAGCGGGAGGGCTCGAGCAGTACTTC

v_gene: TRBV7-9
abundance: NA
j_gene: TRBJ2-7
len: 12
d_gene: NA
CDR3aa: CASSLDTYEQYF
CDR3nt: TGTGCCAGCAGCTTAGATACCTACGAGCAGTACTTC

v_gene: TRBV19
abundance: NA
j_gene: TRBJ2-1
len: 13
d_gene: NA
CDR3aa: CASSPLLENEQFF
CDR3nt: TGTGCCAGTAGCCCCCTATTGGAGAATGAGCAGTTCTTC

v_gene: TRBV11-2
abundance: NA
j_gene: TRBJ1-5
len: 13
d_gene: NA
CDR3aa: CASSYDNNQPQHF
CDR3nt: TGTGCCAGCAGCTATGACAACAATCAGCCCCAGCATTTT

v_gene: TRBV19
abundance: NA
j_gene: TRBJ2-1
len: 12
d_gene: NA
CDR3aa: CASTRGYYEQFF
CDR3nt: TGTGCCAGTACAAGAGGGTATTATGAGCAGTTCTTC

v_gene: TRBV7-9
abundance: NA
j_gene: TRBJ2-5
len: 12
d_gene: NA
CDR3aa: CASSLYLETQYF
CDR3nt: TGTGCCAGCAGCTTATATCTGGAGACCCAGTACTTC

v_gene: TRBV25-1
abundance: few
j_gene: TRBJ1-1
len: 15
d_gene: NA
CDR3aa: CASSVQRSVNTEAFF
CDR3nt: TGTGCCAGCAGTGTTCAGAGGAGTGTGAACACTGAAGCTTTCTTT

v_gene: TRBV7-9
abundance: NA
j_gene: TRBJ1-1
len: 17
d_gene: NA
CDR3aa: CASTGGGALGLNTEAFF
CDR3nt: TGTGCCAGCACCGGGGGAGGGGCTCTAGGATTGAACACTGAAGCTTTCTTT

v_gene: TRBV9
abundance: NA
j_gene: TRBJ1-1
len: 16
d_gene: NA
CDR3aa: CASSVAAGMVNTEAFF
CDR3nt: TGTGCCAGCAGCGTAGCGGCAGGGATGGTGAACACTGAAGCTTTCTTT

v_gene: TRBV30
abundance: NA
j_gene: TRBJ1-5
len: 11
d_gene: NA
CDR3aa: CASIFNQPQHF
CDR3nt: TGTGCCTCTATCTTCAATCAGCCCCAGCATTTT

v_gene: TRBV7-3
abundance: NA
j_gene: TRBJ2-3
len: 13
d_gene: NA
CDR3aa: CASSLAGGDTQYF
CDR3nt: TGTGCCAGCAGCTTAGCGGGTGGGGATACGCAGTATTTT

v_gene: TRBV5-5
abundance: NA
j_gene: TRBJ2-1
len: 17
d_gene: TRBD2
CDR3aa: CASSLHSGNLFYNEQFF
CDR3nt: TGTGCCAGCAGCTTGCATAGCGGGAACCTTTTTTACAATGAGCAGTTCTTC

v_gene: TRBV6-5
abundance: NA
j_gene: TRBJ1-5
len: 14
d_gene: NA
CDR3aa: CASSPQGGQDPQHF
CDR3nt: TGTGCCAGCAGTCCCCAGGGCGGTCAGGATCCCCAGCATTTT

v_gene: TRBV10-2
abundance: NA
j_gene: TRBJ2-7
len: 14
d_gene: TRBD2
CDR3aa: CASTTVTSAGEQYF
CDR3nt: TGCGCCAGCACCACGGTGACTAGCGCGGGAGAGCAGTACTTC

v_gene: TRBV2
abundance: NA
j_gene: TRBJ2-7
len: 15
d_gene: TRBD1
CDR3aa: CASSPRQGQESEQYF
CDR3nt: TGTGCCAGCAGTCCAAGACAGGGGCAAGAAAGCGAGCAGTACTTC

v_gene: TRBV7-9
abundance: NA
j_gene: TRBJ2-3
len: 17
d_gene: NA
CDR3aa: CASSPAQGLLHTDTQYF
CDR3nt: TGTGCCAGCAGCCCCGCCCAGGGACTCCTACACACAGATACGCAGTATTTT

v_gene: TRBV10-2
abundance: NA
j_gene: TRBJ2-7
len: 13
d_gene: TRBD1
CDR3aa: CASSIGGSGEQYF
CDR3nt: TGCGCCAGCTCCATAGGGGGCTCAGGGGAGCAGTACTTC